Here is one TCR beta chain with its context. This CDR3 has 13 amino acids. V was cut by 8 bases and J by 3 bases, with 14 bases left in between. The germline CDR1 and CDR2 sequences are SGHAT and FQNNGV. This entry belongs to a study of T cells after yellow fever vaccination. TCRdb passed the 5' RACE reads through MiXCR, listing each CDR3 protein once. The sample lists some 560,000 distinct CDR3 sequences, over 15% seen once, with over 11% in the top ten. The TCR originated in a man aged 25-45 years who received the YFV17D yellow fever vaccine. The chain is built from TRBV11-2 and TRBJ2-7, with D perhaps TRBD2 (5 bases). This sample comprised PBMCs, obtained 15 days after the yellow fever booster vaccination. CDR3 DNA sequence: TGTGCCAGCGGCGAAGGACTGATCTACGAGCAGTACTTC. Translated, it gives CASGEGLIYEQYF.